These 29 T cell receptor beta chains share one sample of origin, sequenced in a study of blood T cell repertoires in COVID-19. Profiled with immunoSEQ multiplex PCR; TCRdb holds only in-frame clones, not every one. The repertoire holds just under 300,000 clones, with approximately 86% as singletons. Input material: peripheral blood. Source of these receptors: a man in his 70s with acute or convalescent COVID-19.

The rearrangement links TRBV28 to TRBJ1-2; perhaps TRBD1 as D (5 bases). With 4 bases removed from V and 13 bases from J, the gap between germline ends came to 16 bases. This CDR3 is built from 12 residues. Germline-derived CDR1 and CDR2 are MDHEN and SYDVKM. The CDR3 nucleotides read TGTGCCAGCAGTTCGTCGCTGGGGGGGAGCACCTTC. Translating gives CASSSSLGGSTF.

A few counts support this clone. The chain is built from TRBV4-3 and TRBJ2-3; D unclear. CDR1 and CDR2 from the germline V gene are LGHNA and YSLEER. The CDR3 contains 13 residues. Trimming took off 4 bases at V and 4 bases at J, with 9 bases between the two ends. CDR3 DNA: TGCGCCAGCAGCCTCAGTATTGCAGATACGCAGTATTTT. Its translation is CASSLSIADTQYF.

V and J are TRBV5-4 and TRBJ2-5, with D maybe TRBD2 (6 bases). CDR1 and CDR2 (germline): SGHNT, YYREEE (reference sequence). Trimming cost V 1 base and J 4 bases, with 14 bases left between them. CDR3 length equals 15 residues. The CDR3 sequence: CASSLSAGRGETQYF. In DNA, the CDR3 is TGTGCCAGCAGCTTGTCCGCAGGGCGGGGAGAGACCCAGTACTTC.

This chain links TRBV5-1 with TRBJ2-7, with 8 bases identical to TRBD1. The CDR3 is 15 residues long. Germline CDR1 reads SGHRS; CDR2 reads YFSETQ. The trim removed 4 bases at V and 0 bases at J, leaving 6 bases unmatched. DNA for the CDR3: TGCGCCAGCAGCCTGACAGGGGCCACCTCCTACGAGCAGTACTTC. This sequence encodes CASSLTGATSYEQYF.

This chain connects TRBV7-9 to TRBJ1-2, with 9 positions matching TRBD1. This CDR3 has 13 residues. Germline trimming cut 6 bases from V and 4 bases from J; bases unmatched to any gene: 3. Germline values: CDR1 SEHNR, CDR2 FQNEAQ (reference sequence). The CDR3 DNA sequence: TGTGCCAGCAGTGCGGGACAGGGCTATGGCTACACCTTC. Translating gives CASSAGQGYGYTF.

This chain connects TRBV4-1 to TRBJ1-5; no firm D call. In germline, CDR1 is MGHRA, CDR2 YSYEKL. The CDR3 consists of 13 residues. The V end lost 1 base, the J end lost 4 bases, and 5 bases lay between the germline ends. This chain's CDR3 is CASSQVSNQPQHF. For the CDR3, the DNA is TGCGCCAGCAGCCAAGTGTCTAATCAGCCCCAGCATTTT.

V usage is TRBV7-2 and J usage is TRBJ2-5; a weak D match, TRBD2 (6 bases). The germline V and J ends were trimmed by 3 bases and 1 base, with 6 bases remaining between them. Germline V CDR1 and CDR2: SGHTA, FQGNSA. This CDR3 is 13 amino acids long. The CDR3 region is CASSLGLQETQYF. The DNA of the CDR3 is TGTGCCAGCAGCTTGGGACTCCAAGAGACCCAGTACTTC.

V usage is TRBV5-1 and J usage is TRBJ1-1; D not resolved. Between the trimmed V and J ends, which lost 0 bases and 1 base, there was a span of 7 bases. Germline CDR1 is SGHRS and CDR2 is YFSETQ. This CDR3 has 14 residues. CDR3 loop: CASSLASPNTEAFF. The CDR3 DNA is TGCGCCAGCAGCTTGGCTTCCCCGAACACTGAAGCTTTCTTT.

This chain connects TRBV18 to TRBJ2-4; 8 positions agree with TRBD1. The CDR3 has 13 amino acids. CDR1 and CDR2 (germline): KGHSH, LQKENI. V lost 5 bases, J lost 12 bases, and 9 bases stayed unmatched. As DNA, the CDR3 is TGTGCCAGCTCATCTCTAACACAGGGGGGTCAGTACTTC. Translating gives CASSSLTQGGQYF.

This clone occurred a few times. CDR3 bases: TGTGCCTGGAGTGGGGGACAGCTCTTAGGGGGTGGTGGCTACACCTTC. As protein: CAWSGGQLLGGGGYTF. The chain is built from TRBV30 and TRBJ1-2; 7 bases are a match to TRBD1. The CDR3 covers 16 residues. J gave up 7 bases and V 1 base, and 15 bases lay outside the gene matches. CDR1 and CDR2 from the germline V gene are GTSNPN and SVGIG (reference sequence).

The chain carries TRBV28 and TRBJ1-1; no firm D call. The CDR3 is 14 amino acids. V was cut by 5 bases and J by 4 bases, with 14 bases left in between. Germline values: CDR1 MDHEN, CDR2 SYDVKM. Here the CDR3 DNA reads TGTGCCAGCAGTCTTCCCCCGAGGCTCACTGAAGCTTTCTTT. It specifies CASSLPPRLTEAFF. Using reference TRBV28 and TRBJ1-1 for the parts outside the CDR3, the full variable domain is DVKVTQSSRYLVKRTGEKVFLECVQDMDHENMFWYRQDPGLGLRLIYFSYDVKMKEKGDIPEGYSVSREKKERFSLILESASTNQTSMYLCASSLPPRLTEAFFGQGTRLTVV.

V gene TRBV3-1 (or the pseudogene TRBV3-2) combines with J gene TRBJ1-5; 8 nucleotides line up with TRBD1. There are 14 residues in the CDR3. CDR1 is LGHDT, CDR2 YNNKEL, per germline (reference sequence). The V and J ends lost 5 bases and 7 bases, in that order; junction bases with no gene match: 7. CDR3 sequence reads: CASSSGQGRQPQHF. DNA of the CDR3: TGTGCCAGCAGCTCCGGACAGGGTCGCCAGCCCCAGCATTTT.

The CDR3 bases are TGTGCCAGCAGTTTAGCCGGGGACGAGCAGTACTTC. It is translated as CASSLAGDEQYF. The chain combines TRBV12-3 or TRBV12-4 with TRBJ2-7; D perhaps matches TRBD2 (5 bases). The CDR3 sequence is 12 residues long. Trimming cost V 0 bases and J 5 bases, with 5 bases left between them.

The V gene is TRBV4-3, the J gene TRBJ2-1, with 14 bases aligning to TRBD2. Germline V gene data show CDR1 as LGHNA and CDR2 as YSLEER. V lost 0 bases and J lost 12; bases outside the gene matches: 19. This CDR3 is built from 20 residues. The CDR3 bases are TGCGCCAGCAGCCAAGATCTTATGGGACTAGCGGGAGAAGCCGGCGTGCGGCAGTTCTTC. It is translated as CASSQDLMGLAGEAGVRQFF.

This chain connects TRBV5-5 to TRBJ1-4; 7 bases line up with TRBD1. This CDR3 has 14 residues. CDR1 is SGHKS, CDR2 YYEKEE, per germline (reference sequence). After removal of 0 bases from V and 7 bases from J, the junction contained 3 bases not matched to a gene. In nucleotides, the CDR3 is TGTGCCAGCAGCTTGGGGTCAGGGGGTGAAAAACTGTTTTTT. It encodes CASSLGSGGEKLFF.

The CDR3 coding sequence is TGCGCCAGCAGTGAGTCACTAGCGGGATCCTACAATGAGCAGTTCTTC. It translates to CASSESLAGSYNEQFF. The chain couples TRBV10-1 to TRBJ2-1; the match to TRBD2 covers 10 bases. CDR3 length: 16 amino acids. V lost 0 bases to trimming and J lost 1 base; unmatched junction nucleotides: 0. Germline CDR1 and CDR2: WNHNN and SYGVQD (reference sequence).

A few counts support this clone. The CDR3 loop reads CASSSRSAYNEQFF. CDR3 nucleotides: TGTGCCAGTAGTTCCAGGTCAGCCTACAATGAGCAGTTCTTC. This chain links TRBV19 with TRBJ2-1, with D uncertain. V was pared by 5 bases and J by 2 bases, with 10 bases between. In germline, CDR1 is LNHDA, CDR2 SQIVND (reference sequence). The CDR3 runs 14 residues.

The chain combines TRBV7-2 with TRBJ1-2; 9 positions match TRBD1. There are 13 residues in the CDR3. Germline trimming cut 5 bases from V and 5 bases from J; bases unmatched to any gene: 3. CDR1 is SGHTA, CDR2 FQGNSA, per germline. DNA for the CDR3: TGTGCCAGCAGCACACAGGGGGCTTATGGCTACACCTTC. Its translation is CASSTQGAYGYTF.

The chain is built from TRBV5-8 and TRBJ2-7, with 10 bases lining up with TRBD2. Germline trimming cut 6 bases from V and 3 bases from J; bases unmatched to any gene: 6. CDR3 length equals 14 residues. Germline loops: CDR1 SGHTS, CDR2 YDEGEE. Written as DNA, the CDR3 is TGTGCCAGCACCATCCTAGCGGGAGACTACGAGCAGTACTTC. Translating it yields CASTILAGDYEQYF.

The genes are TRBV2 and TRBJ1-5, with 10 bases identical to TRBD1. This CDR3 has 15 amino acids. Germline CDR1 is SNHLY and CDR2 is FYNNEI. V trimming: 7 bases; J trimming: 2 bases; junction bases outside the gene matches: 5. The CDR3 sequence: CASIRDRGGNQPQHF. The CDR3 region has the DNA TGTGCCAGCATTAGGGACAGGGGTGGCAATCAGCCCCAGCATTTT.

The rearrangement uses TRBV14 and TRBJ2-4, with D maybe TRBD2 (6 bases). The CDR3 is 12 amino acids. The ends were cut back, 3 bases at V and 8 bases at J, with 8 bases in the middle. Germline V CDR1 and CDR2: SGHDN, FVKESK. This chain's CDR3 is CASSHPSDIQYF. The CDR3 region has the DNA TGTGCCAGCAGCCACCCTAGCGACATTCAGTACTTC.

The genes are TRBV5-1 and TRBJ2-5, with 11 bases lining up with TRBD1. Germline CDR1 and CDR2: SGHRS and YFSETQ. The V segment lost 4 bases and the J segment 3 bases; nucleotides outside the gene matches: 5. CDR3 length equals 15 residues. The CDR3 sequence is CASSHQGQGEETQYF. DNA for the CDR3: TGCGCCAGCAGCCATCAGGGACAGGGGGAAGAGACCCAGTACTTC.

The V gene is TRBV14, the J gene TRBJ2-1, with D possibly being TRBD1 (5 bases). This CDR3 contains 16 residues. CDR1 and CDR2 from the germline V gene are SGHDN and FVKESK. The V gene lost 1 base and the J gene lost 4 bases, with 14 bases spanning the gap. Written as DNA, the CDR3 is TGTGCCAGCAGCCAAGGGGGCGTCGGGTGGTACAATGAGCAGTTCTTC. It is translated as CASSQGGVGWYNEQFF. Full variable domain (missing parts from reference TRBV14 and TRBJ2-1): EAGVTQFPSHSVIEKGQTVTLRCDPISGHDNLYWYRRVMGKEIKFLLHFVKESKQDESGMPNNRFLAERTGGTYSTLKVQPAELEDSGVYFCASSQGGVGWYNEQFFGPGTRLTVL.

The sample holds one count of this clone. V gene TRBV29-1 combines with J gene TRBJ1-6, with 8 bases lining up with TRBD1. Per germline, CDR1 SQVTM and CDR2 ANQGSEA. Trimming cost V 4 bases and J 9 bases; bases outside gene matches: 5. This CDR3 contains 13 residues. CDR3 residues: CSVAQGARSPLHF. Written as DNA, the CDR3 is TGCAGCGTTGCCCAGGGGGCACGTTCACCCCTCCACTTT.

The CDR3 is CAISESDQPQHF. DNA of the CDR3: TGTGCCATCAGTGAGTCCGATCAGCCCCAGCATTTT. The chain links TRBV10-3 to TRBJ1-5; D is unresolved. V was shortened by 0 bases and J by 5 bases, with 2 bases between the two germline ends. Germline CDR1 ENHRY, CDR2 SYGVKD. The CDR3 is 12 amino acids.

The J gene is TRBJ1-1, the V gene TRBV10-3; D call uncertain. The CDR3 has 11 amino acids. Trimming took 7 bases from V and 8 from J, leaving 11 bases between them. CDR1 is ENHRY and CDR2 is SYGVKD in the germline V gene. In DNA form, the CDR3 reads TGTGCCATCACCCGTGGGCAAGAAGCTTTCTTT. The encoded protein is CAITRGQEAFF.

In regard to this clone: This specimen includes other DNA sequences encoding the same CDR3. The genes are TRBV9 and TRBJ2-3; 7 bases agree with TRBD1. The V gene's germline CDR1 is SGDLS and CDR2 YYNGEE. V was pared by 0 bases and J by 2 bases, with 3 bases of the junction left unmatched. The CDR3 is 15 amino acids. The CDR3 coding sequence is TGTGCCAGCAGCGTAGAGGGGGCGAACACAGATACGCAGTATTTT. Translating it yields CASSVEGANTDTQYF.

This clone was picked up a small number of times. This sequence joins TRBV3-1 (or the pseudogene TRBV3-2) and TRBJ1-4; 11 positions agree with TRBD1. There are 16 residues in the CDR3. J was trimmed by 10 bases and V by 4 bases; bases with no gene match: 11. The germline V gene encodes CDR1 LGHDT and CDR2 YNNKEL (reference sequence). CDR3 DNA sequence: TGTGCCAGCAGCCGCTCACCGGGACAGGGGGGCGTAAAACTGTTTTTT. This sequence encodes CASSRSPGQGGVKLFF.

A few counts support this clone. The chain employs TRBV7-2 and TRBJ1-6, with 10 bases matching TRBD1. This CDR3 is 15 amino acids long. Germline lookup yields CDR1 SGHTA and CDR2 FQGNSA. The V gene end was trimmed by 3 bases and the J gene end by 7 bases; junction bases not matched to a gene: 3. The CDR3 loop is CASSFVTGGNSPLHF. The CDR3 nucleotides are TGTGCCAGCAGCTTCGTGACAGGGGGCAATTCACCCCTCCACTTT. Using reference TRBV7-2 and TRBJ1-6 for the parts outside the CDR3, the full variable domain is GAGVSQSPSNKVTEKGKDVELRCDPISGHTALYWYRQSLGQGLEFLIYFQGNSAPDKSGLPSDRFSAERTGGSVSTLTIQRTQQEDSAVYLCASSFVTGGNSPLHFGNGTRLTVT.